A single TCR beta chain is shown here with its context. This clone has only a few counts. Its cognate antigen has yet to be identified. The junction differs from germline at one of its ends, possibly a read error. This record comes from a study of tumor T cells in aggressive B-cell lymphoma (dated by TCRdb to about 2017). From cysteine to phenylalanine, the CDR3 is 13 amino acids long. Here the CDR3 DNA is all that survives: 39 bases in frame from base 1. Taken from the germline V gene, the CDR1 and CDR2 loops are MNHNS and SASEGT. Receptor amplification or capture employed the immunoSEQ multiplex PCR assay. The clones in this table, taken by TCRdb from immuneACCESS, are in-frame only. Not every clone is retained; where verified, under half of the shortfall comes from an unresolved V gene, and the cause of the rest is unknown. The sample records about 1,200 clones, around 86% of which are singletons. The ten largest clones represent 14% to 15% of the sample.

This TCR was sampled from an adult with diffuse large B cell lymphoma. Recombination connected TRBV6-1 to TRBJ2-7; 5 matching bases give a weak D call of TRBD1. Specimen: tumor tissue. The CDR3 here reads CASKWGPSGEQYF. The nucleotide sequence reads TGTGCTAGCAAATGGGGCCCGTCGGGCGAGCAGTACTTC.